These T cell receptor beta chains were read from a single sample in a study of blood T cell repertoires in COVID-19. TCRdb's copy holds only in-frame clones and misses some; the assay was immunoSEQ multiplex PCR. Counted here are 350,000 to 450,000 clones, around 85% occurring once; the ten biggest clones make up roughly 3.6%. Specimen: peripheral blood. All receptors come from a woman between 18 and 29 years old with acute or convalescent COVID-19. Both conserved end residues are part of each CDR3. The D gene is left open where the match is weak. Some rows have no size entry. The others give once, few or many, or a class for an expanded clone.

cdr3_length	d_call	v_call	clone_size	j_call	cdr3_nt	cdr3_aa
18	TRBD2	TRBV28	NA	TRBJ2-5	TGTGCCAGCAGTCCGCCAGGACTAGCGGGAGGGAGGCGACAGACCCAGTACTTC	CASSPPGLAGGRRQTQYF
15	TRBD1	TRBV2	NA	TRBJ1-4	TGTGCCAGCAGGGACGGACAGGTTTTAAATGAAAAACTGTTTTTT	CASRDGQVLNEKLFF
16	TRBD1	TRBV2	NA	TRBJ1-4	TGTGCCAGCAGTCGGGACAGGGGGCCCGCTAATGAAAAACTGTTTTTT	CASSRDRGPANEKLFF
15	NA	TRBV21-1	NA	TRBJ1-2	TGTGCCAGCACCCGGTGGGGGGGGCGAGGCTATGGCTACACCTTC	CASTRWGGRGYGYTF
13	NA	TRBV28	few	TRBJ1-2	TGTGCCAGCTCTGGGGGCCACACTTATGGCTACACCTTC	CASSGGHTYGYTF
18	NA	TRBV10-3	NA	TRBJ1-4	TGTGCCATCAGTGAACACGGGACTACAGGGTTCACTAATGAAAAACTGTTTTTT	CAISEHGTTGFTNEKLFF
17	TRBD1	TRBV13	NA	TRBJ2-3	TGTGCCAGCAGCTCGGGGGAGGGACAGGGGCGCACAGATACGCAGTATTTT	CASSSGEGQGRTDTQYF
14	NA	TRBV11-1	once	TRBJ1-1	TGTGCCAGCAGACGCAGGGCGGGGGGCACTGAAGCTTTCTTT	CASRRRAGGTEAFF
12	NA	TRBV29-1	NA	TRBJ2-1	TGCAGCCTCGAAACAGGGTCCAATGAGCAGTTCTTC	CSLETGSNEQFF
22	TRBD1	TRBV4-1	NA	TRBJ2-3	TGCGCCAGCAGCCAAGCCCCCCTTAGGGACAGGAGCTCAGGGACTAGCACAGATACGCAGTATTTT	CASSQAPLRDRSSGTSTDTQYF
16	TRBD2	TRBV13	NA	TRBJ2-7	TGTGCCAGCAGCTTAGGGACCAGCGGGGGGGCGCGGGGGCAGTACTTC	CASSLGTSGGARGQYF
13	NA	TRBV6-5	few	TRBJ1-1	TGTGCCAGCAGTTACTCGGGTTGGGGGGTGGCTTTCTTT	CASSYSGWGVAFF
19	TRBD2	TRBV6-2/TRBV6-3	NA	TRBJ2-1	TGTGCCAGCAGTTACCCGCTACCCCGGACTAGCGGGGGAGGGAATGAGCAGTTCTTC	CASSYPLPRTSGGGNEQFF
15	NA	TRBV4-1	once	TRBJ2-7	TGCGCCAGCAGCCAAGAGTCGGCAGCGGACTACGAGCAGTACTTC	CASSQESAADYEQYF
12	TRBD1	TRBV19	NA	TRBJ2-7	TGTGCCAGTGGACAGGGCCCGGACGAGCAGTACTTC	CASGQGPDEQYF
12	TRBD1	TRBV2	many	TRBJ1-4	TGTGCCACACAGGGGGCTGGTGAAAAACTGTTTTTT	CATQGAGEKLFF
15	NA	TRBV27	NA	TRBJ1-1	TGTGCCAGCAGGACGGACAGATTGATGAACACTGAAGCTTTCTTT	CASRTDRLMNTEAFF
13	TRBD1	TRBV6-5	NA	TRBJ1-2	TGTGCCAGCAGTAGAGACAGGGGCGACGGCTACACCTTC	CASSRDRGDGYTF
16	NA	TRBV4-2	NA	TRBJ2-1	TGTGCCAGCAGCCAAGATCGGCGGGGAAAAGACAATGAGCAGTTCTTC	CASSQDRRGKDNEQFF
13	NA	TRBV27	NA	TRBJ2-1	TGTGCCAGCAGTCCGCTTTCAAACTATGAGCAGTTCTTC	CASSPLSNYEQFF
15	TRBD2	TRBV2	NA	TRBJ2-7	TGTGCCAGCAGTCCACCGGGACTAGTTTTAGGCGAGCAGTACTTC	CASSPPGLVLGEQYF
12	TRBD2	TRBV29-1	NA	TRBJ2-7	TGCAGCGTTGACGGCGGGGGAAGCGAGCAGTACTTC	CSVDGGGSEQYF
15	TRBD2	TRBV24-1	NA	TRBJ2-3	TGTGCCACCCCGCTGCCTAGCGGGAGTACAGATACGCAGTATTTT	CATPLPSGSTDTQYF
11	NA	TRBV11-2	NA	TRBJ2-5	TGTGCCAGCGGGAGTTGGGAGACCCAGTACTTC	CASGSWETQYF
14	NA	TRBV9	once	TRBJ2-7	TGTGCCAGCAGCGTAGCGGAGGGAAACTACGAGCAGTACTTC	CASSVAEGNYEQYF
15	TRBD1	TRBV5-5	NA	TRBJ1-3	TGTGCCAGCAGCTTGTCAGGGGGTTCTGGAAACACCATATATTTT	CASSLSGGSGNTIYF
12	TRBD1	TRBV15	NA	TRBJ1-4	TGTGCCACGGGACAGGGCACTGAAAAACTGTTTTTT	CATGQGTEKLFF
17	TRBD1	TRBV5-4	NA	TRBJ2-2	TGTGCCAGCAGCTGGGGCAGGGGGCATTCCAGGACCGGGGAGCTGTTTTTT	CASSWGRGHSRTGELFF
15	NA	TRBV25-1	NA	TRBJ1-2	TGTGCCAGCAGTGAATCCTCAGGCGGGCTCTGGGGCTACACCTTC	CASSESSGGLWGYTF
14	TRBD1	TRBV10-3	NA	TRBJ1-5	TGTGCCATCAGCGAGACAGGGGGGGAGCAGCCCCAGCATTTT	CAISETGGEQPQHF
14	NA	TRBV7-9	NA	TRBJ1-1	TGTGCCAGCAGCTTATCCCGGGAGAACACTGAAGCTTTCTTT	CASSLSRENTEAFF
12	NA	TRBV29-1	NA	TRBJ2-7	TGCAGCGTTACCGGGGAGGCCTACGAGCAGTACTTC	CSVTGEAYEQYF
13	TRBD1	TRBV6-5	once	TRBJ2-1	TGTGCCAGCAGCCTGACAGGGTGGGATGAGCAGTTCTTC	CASSLTGWDEQFF
14	NA	TRBV2	NA	TRBJ2-3	TGTGCCAGCAGTATGCGGGCCGGTACAGATACGCAGTATTTT	CASSMRAGTDTQYF
13	TRBD1	TRBV5-6	NA	TRBJ2-7	TGTGCCAGCAGTTTTGGGGACAGCTACGAGCAGTACTTC	CASSFGDSYEQYF
16	NA	TRBV10-2	NA	TRBJ1-1	TGCGCCAGCAGTGAGTCGGTAGGGGCCCTGATGACTGAAGCTTTCTTT	CASSESVGALMTEAFF
16	TRBD1	TRBV12-5	NA	TRBJ2-7	TGTGCTAGTGGTTTGAACGGACAGGGGGAAACCTACGAGCAGTACTTC	CASGLNGQGETYEQYF
15	NA	TRBV5-4	NA	TRBJ2-2	TGTGCCAGCAGCTCCGAATCTATTCTCACCGGGGAGCTGTTTTTT	CASSSESILTGELFF
21	TRBD1	TRBV28	NA	TRBJ1-6	TGTGCCAGCAGGGATACAGGGGGCTCAGGCGTTGTATCCCAAAAAAATTCACCCCTCCACTTT	CASRDTGGSGVVSQKNSPLHF
15	TRBD1	TRBV10-3	NA	TRBJ1-4	TGTGCCACCCGGGAAGCCGGGACAGCGAATGAAAAACTGTTTTTT	CATREAGTANEKLFF
15	TRBD2	TRBV2	once	TRBJ2-5	TGTGCCAGCGGGGGGACTTTAAAGGGAGGGGAGACCCAGTACTTC	CASGGTLKGGETQYF
14	NA	TRBV5-1	once	TRBJ1-2	TGCGCCAGCAGCTTAGAAAGAGCTAACTATGGCTACACCTTC	CASSLERANYGYTF
16	NA	TRBV4-2	NA	TRBJ2-1	TGTGCCAGCAGCCAAGGTAGTGCACAGCCGTACAATGAGCAGTTCTTC	CASSQGSAQPYNEQFF
13	NA	TRBV2	NA	TRBJ1-4	TGTGCCAGCCTTAGGACAGCAAATGAAAAACTGTTTTTT	CASLRTANEKLFF
15	NA	TRBV6-2/TRBV6-3	NA	TRBJ1-5	TGTGCCAGCACCCCTAGGGCAGGGAGCAATCAGCCCCAGCATTTT	CASTPRAGSNQPQHF